This passage covers 17 T cell receptor beta chains from one sample sequenced in a study of T-cell memory formation after mild COVID-19 (dated by TCRdb to the early 2020s). Library method: 5' RACE. Sequenced using an Illumina NovaSeq 6000. TCRdb cleaned the public reads at Q25 with fastp, built clones with MiXCR and kept in-frame beta chains. Identical CDR3 protein sequences are pooled into one entry, listed with their most common genes and DNA. The sample table contains hundreds of thousands of distinct CDR3 sequences; only one count was recorded for approximately 15% of them. Jointly, the top ten make up about 8.1% of the sample. Material: PBMCs or a T cell subset sorted from them (not recorded which). These receptors all stem from an adult woman who had mild COVID-19 (a few samples of this study predate the infection). The sample titles of this study are shuffled in the database, so cell type and time point are left out; the donor was told from shared clones.

This clonotype has just a few counts. This chain links TRBV4-1 with TRBJ1-1; D is unclear. Trimming removed 3 bases from V and 1 base from J, with 9 bases in between. This CDR3 has 14 amino acids. Looked up from germline, CDR1 is MGHRA and CDR2 is YSYEKL. CDR3 nucleotide sequence: TGCGCCAGCAGCCATCCCGGGAGGAACACTGAAGCTTTCTTT. Translating gives CASSHPGRNTEAFF.

This clonotype was seen only a few times. This rearrangement joins TRBV10-3 to TRBJ2-1; 12 bases are a match to TRBD1. V trimming: 6 bases; J trimming: 3 bases; junction bases outside the gene matches: 15. From germline, CDR1 is ENHRY and CDR2 SYGVKD. The CDR3 consists of 19 residues. This chain's CDR3 is CAISRRYSGQGASYNEQFF. CDR3 DNA: TGTGCCATCAGCAGACGTTACTCGGGACAGGGGGCGAGCTACAATGAGCAGTTCTTC.

This clonotype was detected only a few times. V gene TRBV14 combines with J gene TRBJ1-1; D may be TRBD1 (5 bases). V dropped 4 bases and J dropped 5 bases, with 14 bases sitting between them. CDR3 length equals 14 residues. Germline values: CDR1 SGHDN, CDR2 FVKESK. This chain's CDR3 is CASSLGDFSTEAFF. CDR3 coding DNA: TGTGCCAGCAGCCTAGGGGACTTTTCAACTGAAGCTTTCTTT.

This clonotype was seen more than once but under ten times. This chain links TRBV7-2 with TRBJ2-3, with D perhaps TRBD2 (6 bases). The CDR3 contains 16 residues. The V gene lost 2 bases and the J gene lost 4 bases, with 16 bases spanning the gap. Germline V lookup: CDR1 SGHTA, CDR2 FQGNSA. The CDR3 region is CASSLYERRRADTQYF. Written as DNA, the CDR3 is TGTGCCAGCAGCTTATACGAGCGGAGGAGGGCAGATACGCAGTATTTT.

This clonotype was detected only a few times. The V gene is TRBV12-3 or TRBV12-4, the J gene TRBJ2-7; D may be TRBD1 (6 bases). V lost 5 bases, J lost 1 base, and 12 bases lay in between. This CDR3 region has 14 residues. CDR3 DNA: TGTGCCAGCAGTCACGAACAGGGATCCTACGAGCAGTACTTC. This codes for CASSHEQGSYEQYF.

The J gene is TRBJ2-2, the V gene TRBV4-1; TRBD1 matches at 7 bases. CDR1 and CDR2 from the germline V gene are MGHRA and YSYEKL. CDR3 size: 17 residues. The J segment lost 0 bases and the V segment lost 3 bases, leaving 7 bases of the junction unmatched. Here the CDR3 reads CASSQPPGGPNTGELFF. The DNA of the CDR3 is TGCGCCAGCAGCCAGCCTCCAGGGGGTCCGAACACCGGGGAGCTGTTTTTT.

This clonotype has ten or more counts. J is TRBJ2-7 and V is TRBV18, with 11 positions matching TRBD2. Germline V gene lookup returns CDR1 KGHSH and CDR2 LQKENI. This CDR3 contains 16 residues. J gave up 4 bases and V 2 bases, and 7 bases lay outside the gene matches. CDR3 DNA sequence: TGTGCCAGCTCACCAAGGATTAGCGGGAGGGTATACGAGCAGTACTTC. Its translation is CASSPRISGRVYEQYF.

This clonotype was seen repeatedly, ten times or more. CDR3 DNA: TGCAGTGCTAGAGAGGGGTCAGGGTTCGCTGGAGCCGAGCAGTACTTC. It specifies CSAREGSGFAGAEQYF. The rearrangement links TRBV20-1 to TRBJ2-7, with a weak D call TRBD1 (5 bases). The CDR3 is 16 amino acids. Germline CDR1 reads DFQATT; CDR2 reads SNEGSKA (reference sequence). Trimming removed 0 bases from V and 6 bases from J, with 21 bases in between.

The chain is built from TRBV3-1 and TRBJ2-7, with D unresolved. CDR3 length: 12 amino acids. Germline values: CDR1 LGHDT, CDR2 YNNKEL (reference sequence). The V end was cut by 1 base, the J end by 2 bases, with 3 bases between. The CDR3, as DNA: TGTGCCAGCAGCCAAGTCCCCTACGAGCAGTACTTC. Its translation: CASSQVPYEQYF.

The chain carries TRBV20-1 and TRBJ1-2; D is unresolved. Trimming shortened V by 0 bases and J by 4 bases, and 6 bases separated the two germline ends. The CDR3 contains 12 residues. CDR1 is DFQATT, CDR2 SNEGSKA, per germline (reference sequence). As DNA, the CDR3 is TGCAGTGCTAGAGATTCAAGCTATGGCTACACCTTC. Residues: CSARDSSYGYTF.

This clonotype showed up just a few times. The chain has TRBV6-5 and TRBJ2-4; 8 nucleotides align to TRBD2. This CDR3 has 15 amino acids. Trimming cost V 6 bases and J 7 bases; bases outside gene matches: 11. Germline CDR1 is MNHEY and CDR2 is SVGAGI. CDR3 DNA sequence: TGTGCCAGCAGACGTACGGCGGGAGGTAATAACATTCAGTACTTC. This translates into CASRRTAGGNNIQYF.

This clonotype turned up a few times. CDR3 DNA: TGTGCCAGCAGCTACCGGAGGGCAGATACGCAGTATTTT. Residues: CASSYRRADTQYF. This sequence joins TRBV7-2 and TRBJ2-3; possibly TRBD2 for D (6 bases). This CDR3 is built from 13 residues. Germline V gene sequence: CDR1 SGHTA, CDR2 FQGNSA. The V end was cut by 4 bases, the J end by 4 bases, with 9 bases between. Together with reference TRBV7-2 and TRBJ2-3, the CDR3 gives the full variable domain: GAGVSQSPSNKVTEKGKDVELRCDPISGHTALYWYRQSLGQGLEFLIYFQGNSAPDKSGLPSDRFSAERTGGSVSTLTIQRTQQEDSAVYLCASSYRRADTQYFGPGTRLTVL.

This clonotype has ten or more counts. The V call is TRBV18, the J call TRBJ1-5; D is uncertain. V lost 0 bases and J 2 bases, leaving 8 bases between the germline ends. This CDR3 has 15 amino acids. CDR1 and CDR2 (germline): KGHSH, LQKENI. The CDR3 sequence is CASSPPAERNQPQHF. CDR3 nucleotide sequence: TGTGCCAGCTCACCACCGGCTGAACGCAATCAGCCCCAGCATTTT.

CDR3 DNA sequence: TGCAGTGCTGGACAGGGGGGAGAAAAACTGTTTTTT. Amino acids: CSAGQGGEKLFF. The chain carries TRBV20-1 and TRBJ1-4; 10 bases fit TRBD1. V lost 5 bases to trimming and J lost 8 bases; unmatched junction nucleotides: 2. The CDR3 runs 12 residues. Germline CDR1 is DFQATT and CDR2 is SNEGSKA (reference sequence).

The J gene is TRBJ2-3, the V gene TRBV10-3; TRBD2 matches 7 bases. Trimming took 3 bases from V and 1 from J; bases not matched to a gene: 4. Germline-derived CDR1 and CDR2 are ENHRY and SYGVKD. The CDR3 is 15 residues long. CDR3 residues: CAISDSSGGTDTQYF. The CDR3 DNA follows: TGTGCCATCAGTGATTCCAGCGGGGGCACAGATACGCAGTATTTT.

This clonotype was counted between two and nine times. The rearrangement links TRBV25-1 to TRBJ1-2; D is undetermined. The CDR3 has 12 amino acids. Trimming cost V 4 bases and J 6 bases, with 9 bases left between them. Germline CDR1 MGHDK, CDR2 SYGVNS. The CDR3 nucleotides are TGTGCCAGCAGTGCTGGGTCTGATGGCTACACCTTC. It is translated as CASSAGSDGYTF.

This clonotype was picked up a small number of times. The CDR3 loop reads CASSRNQGSNEQFF. CDR3 sequence (DNA): TGTGCCAGCAGCCGGAACCAGGGAAGCAATGAGCAGTTCTTC. The chain links TRBV7-3 to TRBJ2-1, with a possible D match to TRBD1 (5 bases). V lost 5 bases, J lost 6 bases, and 14 bases lay in between. The CDR3 covers 14 residues. Germline V CDR1 and CDR2: SGHTA, FQGTGA.